This entry lists 32 T cell receptor beta chains sequenced from one sample in a study of T cells in Graves' hyperthyroidism and ophthalmopathy. Regions amplified from RNA transcripts were the TCR beta CDR3 regions. With the HTBI primer set, the TCR CDR3 went through a first round of RT-PCR. TCRdb re-analysed the multiplex PCR reads in MiXCR, keeping a single row per CDR3 protein. This table holds about 340,000 distinct CDR3 sequences, roughly 18% found once. The sequenced material came from blood. These receptors all come from a woman between 50 and 59 years old with Graves' hyperthyroidism.

The gene calls are TRBV7-9 and TRBJ1-1; TRBD1 agrees at 7 bases. The V gene's germline CDR1 is SEHNR and CDR2 FQNEAQ (reference sequence). V trimming: 10 bases; J trimming: 1 base; junction bases outside the gene matches: 3. This CDR3 region has 12 residues. The CDR3 loop reads CATRQGNTEAFF. In nucleotides, the CDR3 is TGTGCCACCAGACAGGGGAACACTGAAGCTTTCTTT.

This clonotype was seen ten or more times. The rearrangement links TRBV30 to TRBJ1-6, with D tentatively TRBD1 (5 bases). Germline CDR1 reads GTSNPN; CDR2 reads SVGIG (reference sequence). The CDR3 has 13 residues. V lost 5 bases and J lost 8, with 13 bases in between. The CDR3 nucleotides are TGTGCCTGGGGGGCAGGGAGGGATTCACCCCTCCACTTT. It is translated as CAWGAGRDSPLHF. Based on the CDR3 plus reference TRBV30 and TRBJ1-6, the full variable domain is SQTIHQWPATLVQPVGSPLSLECTVEGTSNPNLYWYRQAAGRGLQLLFYSVGIGQISSEVPQNLSASRPQDRQFILSSKKLLLSDSGFYLCAWGAGRDSPLHFGNGTRLTVT.

As regards this clonotype: A clone one base away is much larger, so this may be a read error. The chain links TRBV12-3 or TRBV12-4 to TRBJ2-3, with 7 bases aligning to TRBD1. This CDR3 is built from 14 residues. J gave up 2 bases and V 6 bases, and 5 bases lay outside the gene matches. The CDR3 DNA follows: TGTGCCAGCAGACCCGACAGGGCCACAGATACGCAGTATTTT. It is translated as CASRPDRATDTQYF.

There are many counts of this clonotype. The chain carries TRBV11-3 and TRBJ1-5; D is unresolved. Trimming stripped 1 base from V and 5 bases from J, with 3 bases between. Per germline, CDR1 SGHNT and CDR2 YENEEA. There are 12 residues in the CDR3. The CDR3 coding sequence is TGTGCCAGCAGCTTAGTAGATCAGCCCCAGCATTTT. Its translation is CASSLVDQPQHF.

This clonotype was recorded a few times. V and J are TRBV20-1 and TRBJ2-1; 7 bases are a match to TRBD2. The V segment lost 2 bases and the J segment 4 bases; nucleotides outside the gene matches: 11. The CDR3 extends over 16 amino acids. The germline V gene encodes CDR1 DFQATT and CDR2 SNEGSKA (reference sequence). The CDR3 nucleotides read TGCAGTGCTAGATCCCTTGGCGGGAGAGAGTACAATGAGCAGTTCTTC. Translation gives CSARSLGGREYNEQFF.

This clonotype was detected many times. A junction boundary mismatches the germline segment, possibly from a read error. The chain has TRBV28 and TRBJ1-6, with D tentatively TRBD1 (5 bases). Germline V gene data show CDR1 as MDHEN and CDR2 as SYDVKM. The CDR3 consists of 19 residues. The CDR3 bases are TGTGCCAGCAGTCGCTGGGGGGAGGGAGTGGGGTCCTATAATTCACCTCTCCACTTT. It translates to CASSRWGEGVGSYNSPLHF.

The rearrangement joins TRBV28 to TRBJ2-5, with a tentative D call TRBD2 (5 bases). Germline CDR1 is MDHEN and CDR2 is SYDVKM. Trimming left V 5 bases short and J 1 base short, with 17 bases between. The CDR3 totals 16 residues. The CDR3 DNA reads TGTGCCAGCAGTCCTAGCTCCACGGGGTTCCAAGAGACCCAGTACTTC. This sequence encodes CASSPSSTGFQETQYF.

This clonotype has at least ten counts. The V call is TRBV18, the J call TRBJ1-2; D might be TRBD1 (5 bases). Germline V gives CDR1 KGHSH, CDR2 LQKENI. Trimming removed 6 bases from V and 4 bases from J, with 15 bases in between. This CDR3 has 14 amino acids. The DNA for the CDR3 is TGTGCCAGCTCCCCGACAGCCGAACTCTATGGCTACACCTTC. Translating gives CASSPTAELYGYTF.

This clonotype was counted only a few times. This chain joins TRBV10-3 and TRBJ1-2, with unresolved D. There are 13 residues in the CDR3. In germline, CDR1 is ENHRY, CDR2 SYGVKD. V was cut by 10 bases and J by 8 bases, with 20 bases left in between. CDR3 in DNA: TGTGCCACCAAGGATGAAATGGGATTCGGCTACACCTTC. This codes for CATKDEMGFGYTF.

This clonotype was picked up many times. The V call is TRBV3-1, the J call TRBJ1-2, with D possibly being TRBD1 (5 bases). From germline, CDR1 is LGHDT and CDR2 YNNKEL (reference sequence). Deletions cut 1 base from V and 3 bases from J, with 9 bases between. There are 14 residues in the CDR3. This CDR3 reads CASSQGDGDYGYTF. The CDR3 DNA is TGTGCCAGCAGCCAAGGGGACGGGGACTATGGCTACACCTTC.

Only one count was recorded for this clonotype. The gene calls are TRBV27 and TRBJ2-1; D unresolved. The CDR3 is 17 amino acids. Trimming cost V 6 bases and J 0 bases, with 18 bases left between them. The germline CDR1 and CDR2 sequences are MNHEY and SMNVEV (reference sequence). The CDR3 spells CASRDTFETSSYNEQFF. DNA of the CDR3: TGTGCCAGCAGAGACACCTTCGAGACTTCCTCCTACAATGAGCAGTTCTTC.

This clonotype turned up a few times. The genes are TRBV28 and TRBJ1-6; 10 positions match TRBD1. CDR1 is MDHEN, CDR2 SYDVKM, per germline. The CDR3 spans 15 residues. The V segment lost 4 bases and the J segment 8 bases; nucleotides outside the gene matches: 5. The CDR3 region is CASSSRTGGYSPLHF. The CDR3 coding sequence is TGTGCCAGCAGTTCCCGGACAGGGGGATATTCACCCCTCCACTTT. Based on the CDR3 plus reference TRBV28 and TRBJ1-6, the full variable domain is DVKVTQSSRYLVKRTGEKVFLECVQDMDHENMFWYRQDPGLGLRLIYFSYDVKMKEKGDIPEGYSVSREKKERFSLILESASTNQTSMYLCASSSRTGGYSPLHFGNGTRLTVT.

Note on this clonotype: The junction departs from the called germline gene at one end, perhaps through a read error. V and J are TRBV7-7 and TRBJ2-3; D call uncertain. From germline, CDR1 is SSHAT and CDR2 FNYEAQ (reference sequence). The CDR3 is 13 amino acids. The CDR3 DNA reads as TGTGCTAGCAGCTTAGATTTGCTAGATACGCAGTATTTT. This sequence encodes CASSLDLLDTQYF.

This chain connects TRBV4-2 to TRBJ2-1, with TRBD2 matching over 11 bases. Germline V gene sequence: CDR1 LGHNA, CDR2 YNFKEQ. This CDR3 comprises 15 residues. J was trimmed by 12 bases and V by 6 bases; bases with no gene match: 13. The CDR3 nucleotides are TGTGCCAGCAGTTCCTATAGCGGGGGGGCACTGGGGCAGTTCTTC. Translating it yields CASSSYSGGALGQFF.

This clonotype was seen only a few times. The rearrangement joins TRBV5-4 to TRBJ1-2; D may be TRBD1 (6 bases). The CDR3 totals 14 residues. The V gene's germline CDR1 is SGHNT and CDR2 YYREEE (reference sequence). V was trimmed by 4 bases and J by 6 bases, leaving 16 bases between them. The CDR3 loop is CASSASTGNDGYTF. The CDR3 DNA sequence: TGTGCCAGCAGCGCCAGTACAGGGAACGATGGCTACACCTTC.

This chain links TRBV30 with TRBJ2-2; D not resolved. The CDR3 is 13 residues long. The V gene's germline CDR1 is GTSNPN and CDR2 SVGIG (reference sequence). V lost 2 bases and J lost 2, with 6 bases in between. This CDR3 is CAWSRPNTGELFF. The CDR3 DNA sequence: TGTGCCTGGAGTCGACCTAACACCGGGGAGCTGTTTTTT.

This clonotype has a count of ten or more. The chain uses TRBV11-2 and TRBJ2-5; D unclear. The CDR3 has 15 residues. Trimming left V 0 bases short and J 4 bases short, with 12 bases between. CDR1 is SGHAT, CDR2 FQNNGV, per germline. The CDR3: CASSLEIKGSETQYF. As DNA, the CDR3 is TGTGCCAGCAGCTTAGAAATTAAGGGCTCAGAGACCCAGTACTTC. The full variable domain, with the rest looked up from reference TRBV11-2 and TRBJ2-5, is EAGVAQSPRYKIIEKRQSVAFWCNPISGHATLYWYQQILGQGPKLLIQFQNNGVVDDSQLPKDRFSAERLKGVDSTLKIQPAKLEDSAVYLCASSLEIKGSETQYFGPGTRLLVL.

The chain is built from TRBV6-1 and TRBJ2-1; 10 bases line up with TRBD2. The CDR3 sequence is 14 residues long. Trimming cost V 5 bases and J 5 bases; bases outside gene matches: 3. In germline, CDR1 is MNHNS, CDR2 SASEGT. CDR3 nucleotide sequence: TGTGCCAGCAGTAGAGCGGGAGGGAACAATGAGCAGTTCTTC. Protein: CASSRAGGNNEQFF.

The table lists this clonotype with a few counts. This chain uses TRBV20-1 with TRBJ1-1, with D hard to call. Per the germline V gene, CDR1 is DFQATT and CDR2 is SNEGSKA (reference sequence). This CDR3 comprises 13 residues. Trimming stripped 1 base from V and 1 base from J, with 7 bases between. CDR3 amino acids: CSARADPNTEAFF. CDR3 DNA: TGCAGTGCTAGAGCGGATCCGAACACTGAAGCTTTCTTT.

This clonotype was counted many times. The chain has TRBV27 and TRBJ2-7, with 7 nucleotides matching TRBD1. Germline CDR1 MNHEY, CDR2 SMNVEV (reference sequence). The CDR3 loop spans 20 amino acids. V shed 4 bases and J 3 bases; nucleotides not matched to a gene: 24. CDR3 nucleotides: TGTGCCAGCAGTTCGGGACCGGGACAGCCATTTAATTGGCGCTTCTACGAGCAGTACTTC. Amino acids: CASSSGPGQPFNWRFYEQYF.

The chain combines TRBV12-3 or TRBV12-4 with TRBJ1-5, with D maybe TRBD1 (6 bases). The ends were cut back, 4 bases at V and 2 bases at J, with 12 bases in the middle. This CDR3 is 15 amino acids long. CDR3 coding DNA: TGTGCCAGCAGTTCCGCGGGGGCGGGCAATCAGCCCCAGCATTTT. Protein: CASSSAGAGNQPQHF.

This clonotype has a count of ten or more. V is TRBV2 and J is TRBJ2-3; tentative D call: TRBD1 (6 bases). Germline lookup yields CDR1 SNHLY and CDR2 FYNNEI. The CDR3 extends over 14 amino acids. The V end was cut by 6 bases, the J end by 5 bases, with 15 bases between. The CDR3: CASRRTEGKDTQYF. CDR3 nucleotide sequence: TGTGCCAGCAGGAGGACAGAGGGGAAAGATACGCAGTATTTT.

Regarding this clonotype: This could be a read error, since a much larger clone is one nucleotide away. V gene TRBV27 combines with J gene TRBJ2-7, with a possible D match to TRBD1 (5 bases). CDR3 length: 14 residues. Germline CDR1 is MNHEY and CDR2 is SMNVEV (reference sequence). V lost 0 bases and J 5 bases, leaving 11 bases between the germline ends. DNA of the CDR3: TGTGCCAGCAGTTTATCAGGGGTTGGTAACGAGCAGTACTTC. Translating it yields CASSLSGVGNEQYF.

This clonotype was observed many times. This sequence joins TRBV12-3 or TRBV12-4 and TRBJ2-1; D may correspond to TRBD1 or TRBD2 (5 bases each). The germline V and J ends were trimmed by 4 bases and 5 bases, with 15 bases remaining between them. The CDR3 spans 15 residues. CDR3 in DNA: TGTGCCAGCAGTTCCCCTCCCGGGACCAACAATGAGCAGTTCTTC. Translation gives CASSSPPGTNNEQFF.

The rearrangement uses TRBV15 and TRBJ2-5, with unresolved D. The CDR3 totals 13 residues. Germline loops: CDR1 LNHNV, CDR2 YYDKDF (reference sequence). Trimming removed 2 bases from V and 2 bases from J, with 6 bases in between. CDR3: CATSRTLQETQYF. CDR3 DNA sequence: TGTGCCACCAGCAGAACGCTGCAAGAGACCCAGTACTTC.

The rearrangement uses TRBV7-9 and TRBJ2-5, with 7 positions matching TRBD2. This CDR3 has 13 amino acids. Germline trimming cut 10 bases from V and 2 bases from J; bases unmatched to any gene: 7. Looked up from germline, CDR1 is SEHNR and CDR2 is FQNEAQ (reference sequence). As DNA, the CDR3 is TGTGCCACTGCTAGCGGAGCGCAAGAGACCCAGTACTTC. Protein: CATASGAQETQYF.

This clonotype has at least ten counts. This chain uses TRBV20-1 with TRBJ1-2; 7 positions match TRBD1. Germline assignment: CDR1 DFQATT and CDR2 SNEGSKA (reference sequence). The trim removed 2 bases at V and 8 bases at J, leaving 11 bases unmatched. The CDR3 has 14 amino acids. The CDR3 region is CSARSDRDLEGYTF. DNA of the CDR3: TGCAGTGCTAGAAGTGACAGGGATTTGGAAGGCTACACCTTC.

There are many counts of this clonotype. The CDR3 DNA follows: TGTGCCAGCAGCCGCGGACAGAGCACAGATACGCAGTATTTT. Translating gives CASSRGQSTDTQYF. This rearrangement joins TRBV3-1 to TRBJ2-3, with a tentative D call TRBD1 (6 bases). The CDR3 length is 14 residues. V lost 4 bases, J lost 0 bases, and 8 bases lay in between. Germline loops: CDR1 LGHDT, CDR2 YNNKEL (reference sequence).

A few counts support this clonotype. The chain has TRBV6-5 and TRBJ1-5; D remains unclear. There are 15 residues in the CDR3. Trimming took off 0 bases at V and 0 bases at J, with 6 bases between the two ends. Germline V gene sequence: CDR1 MNHEY, CDR2 SVGAGI. DNA of the CDR3: TGTGCCAGCAGTTACTCCGGGTATAGCAATCAGCCCCAGCATTTT. This sequence encodes CASSYSGYSNQPQHF.

The chain has TRBV4-1 and TRBJ1-1; no clear D gene. The V end lost 0 bases, the J end lost 0 bases, and 8 bases lay between the germline ends. This CDR3 contains 15 residues. The germline CDR1 and CDR2 sequences are MGHRA and YSYEKL. Here the CDR3 DNA reads TGCGCCAGCAGCCAAGAATGGAGCATGAACACTGAAGCTTTCTTT. Encoded protein: CASSQEWSMNTEAFF.

This chain joins TRBV6-5 and TRBJ1-3, with D perhaps TRBD1 (6 bases). Germline CDR1 MNHEY, CDR2 SVGAGI. V lost 2 bases, J lost 1 base, and 12 bases lay in between. This CDR3 contains 16 residues. The CDR3 loop is CASSYVPTGSGNTIYF. For the CDR3, the DNA is TGTGCCAGCAGTTACGTCCCAACAGGGTCTGGAAACACCATATATTTT.

The genes are TRBV30 and TRBJ2-1, with 7 bases lining up with TRBD1. J was trimmed by 8 bases and V by 5 bases; bases with no gene match: 6. The CDR3 sequence is 12 residues long. The V gene's germline CDR1 is GTSNPN and CDR2 SVGIG (reference sequence). CDR3 in amino acids: CAWDRESDEQFF. DNA of the CDR3: TGTGCCTGGGACAGGGAATCCGATGAGCAGTTCTTC.